The 27 T cell receptor beta chains presented below share a single source sample, sequenced in a study of blood T cell repertoires in COVID-19. Here immunoSEQ multiplex PCR was the method, and the copy in TCRdb shows in-frame clones only, minus some. Of fewer than 400,000 clones in the sample, around 83% were seen once. The sample taken for sequencing was peripheral blood. The receptors shown here come from a man aged 25-40 years with active or convalescent COVID-19.

The chain joins TRBV25-1 to TRBJ1-2; no clear D gene. Germline CDR1 is MGHDK and CDR2 is SYGVNS. V shed 10 bases and J shed 4 bases, with 13 bases lying between them. The CDR3 is 12 residues long. Here the CDR3 DNA reads TGTGCCACCGGACTGTTGGGCTATGGCTACACCTTC. Its protein product is CATGLLGYGYTF.

V and J are TRBV4-3 and TRBJ1-1; 7 nucleotides align to TRBD1. V lost 3 bases to trimming and J lost 4 bases; unmatched junction nucleotides: 8. This CDR3 is built from 15 residues. CDR1 is LGHNA, CDR2 YSLEER, per germline. The CDR3 is CASSQAWTGPTEAFF. The DNA of the CDR3 is TGCGCCAGCAGCCAGGCTTGGACAGGTCCCACTGAAGCTTTCTTT.

V and J are TRBV18 and TRBJ2-7, with D tentatively TRBD1 (5 bases). CDR3 size: 15 residues. V was cut by 1 base and J by 1 base, with 11 bases left in between. The germline CDR1 and CDR2 sequences are KGHSH and LQKENI. The CDR3 sequence: CASSPLGERSYEQYF. CDR3 DNA: TGTGCCAGCTCACCACTAGGGGAAAGGTCCTACGAGCAGTACTTC.

The CDR3 region is CASSPRQGGRNTEAFF. The CDR3 bases are TGTGCCAGCAGTCCTCGACAGGGGGGGAGGAACACTGAAGCTTTCTTT. This chain joins TRBV27 and TRBJ1-1; 9 nucleotides line up with TRBD1. The CDR3 runs 16 residues. The ends lost 5 bases at V and 1 base at J; junction bases unmatched: 8. Germline values: CDR1 MNHEY, CDR2 SMNVEV (reference sequence).

V is TRBV18 and J is TRBJ1-2; 9 nucleotides line up with TRBD1. V dropped 5 bases and J dropped 7; count of bases not matched to a gene: 11. CDR3 length: 15 amino acids. CDR1 is KGHSH and CDR2 is LQKENI in the germline V gene. CDR3 residues: CASSTWGQGILGYTF. The CDR3, as DNA: TGTGCCAGCTCAACATGGGGACAGGGAATCCTTGGCTACACCTTC.

The gene calls are TRBV29-1 and TRBJ1-2; 10 bases agree with TRBD1. Germline CDR1 is SQVTM and CDR2 is ANQGSEA. The trim removed 4 bases at V and 4 bases at J, leaving 3 bases unmatched. There are 13 residues in the CDR3. The CDR3 sequence: CSVGDRGIYGYTF. In DNA, the CDR3 is TGCAGCGTTGGGGACAGGGGAATCTATGGCTACACCTTC.

The V call is TRBV20-1, the J call TRBJ1-6, with D maybe TRBD1 (6 bases). This CDR3 comprises 11 residues. Trimming removed 6 bases at V and 16 bases at J, with 16 bases between. Germline CDR1 and CDR2: DFQATT and SNEGSKA (reference sequence). The CDR3 DNA is TGCAGTGCGCCCTACAGGGCCTTTCTCCACTTT. Translating gives CSAPYRAFLHF.

The chain employs TRBV6-1 and TRBJ1-5; D may be TRBD1 (5 bases). The germline CDR1 and CDR2 sequences are MNHNS and SASEGT. CDR3 size: 13 residues. Trimming pared 9 bases from V and 3 bases from J, leaving 12 bases between. CDR3 nucleotides: TGTGCCAGTAGAAGGGGAACCAATCAGCCCCAGCATTTT. It is translated as CASRRGTNQPQHF.

This clone was recorded a few times. Distinct nucleotide sequences in the sample also encode this CDR3. The CDR3 spells CASSPPGSYNEQFF. For the CDR3, the DNA is TGCGCCAGCAGCCCCCCCGGCTCCTACAATGAGCAGTTCTTC. The J gene is TRBJ2-1, the V gene TRBV5-1; no reliable D call. In germline, CDR1 is SGHRS, CDR2 YFSETQ. V was trimmed by 4 bases and J by 0 bases, leaving 8 bases between them. The CDR3 totals 14 residues.

The chain carries TRBV7-2 and TRBJ2-2; 11 nucleotides line up with TRBD2. The CDR3 has 17 residues. V lost 0 bases and J lost 6; bases outside the gene matches: 6. The germline V gene encodes CDR1 SGHTA and CDR2 FQGNSA. For the CDR3, the DNA is TGTGCCAGCAGCTTAGCGTCGGTAGCGGGGGGGCCCGGGGAGCTGTTTTTT. Its protein product is CASSLASVAGGPGELFF.

The gene calls are TRBV28 and TRBJ2-7; D is ambiguous. Germline CDR1 MDHEN, CDR2 SYDVKM. V lost 6 bases, J lost 0 bases, and 12 bases lay in between. There are 14 residues in the CDR3. This chain's CDR3 is CASRSTASSYEQYF. The CDR3 bases are TGTGCCAGCAGATCAACTGCAAGCTCCTACGAGCAGTACTTC. Based on the CDR3 plus reference TRBV28 and TRBJ2-7, the full variable domain is DVKVTQSSRYLVKRTGEKVFLECVQDMDHENMFWYRQDPGLGLRLIYFSYDVKMKEKGDIPEGYSVSREKKERFSLILESASTNQTSMYLCASRSTASSYEQYFGPGTRLTVT.

The V and J genes are TRBV5-1 and TRBJ2-7; the match to TRBD1 covers 11 bases. CDR3 length equals 15 residues. Germline values: CDR1 SGHRS, CDR2 YFSETQ. The J segment lost 5 bases and the V segment lost 3 bases, leaving 7 bases of the junction unmatched. CDR3 loop: CASSSLRTGGNEQYF. CDR3 coding DNA: TGCGCCAGCAGCTCCCTGAGGACAGGGGGCAACGAGCAGTACTTC.

The V and J genes are TRBV7-9 and TRBJ1-2, with 9 nucleotides matching TRBD1. This CDR3 region has 17 residues. CDR1 SEHNR and CDR2 FQNEAQ come from the germline V gene (reference sequence). J was trimmed by 0 bases and V by 6 bases; bases with no gene match: 11. This chain's CDR3 is CASRPDRGGLPNYGYTF. CDR3 coding DNA: TGTGCCAGCAGGCCAGACAGGGGGGGTCTTCCTAACTATGGCTACACCTTC. Full variable domain (outside the CDR3, taken from reference TRBV7-9 and TRBJ1-2): DTGVSQNPRHKITKRGQNVTFRCDPISEHNRLYWYRQTLGQGPEFLTYFQNEAQLEKSRLLSDRFSAERPKGSFSTLEIQRTEQGDSAMYLCASRPDRGGLPNYGYTFGSGTRLTVV.

This clone was seen just once. The V call is TRBV19, the J call TRBJ1-4; D ambiguous. The germline gives CDR1 LNHDA, CDR2 SQIVND (reference sequence). The CDR3 is made up of 12 amino acids. Trimming removed 1 base at V and 10 bases at J, with 7 bases between. The CDR3 spells CASSIVEGKLFF. The CDR3, as DNA: TGTGCCAGTAGTATAGTAGAGGGAAAACTGTTTTTT.

This clone was found a few times. The chain joins TRBV6-5 to TRBJ2-7; TRBD1 agrees at 8 bases. Germline trimming cut 6 bases from V and 2 bases from J; bases unmatched to any gene: 6. This CDR3 is 14 amino acids long. Per germline, CDR1 MNHEY and CDR2 SVGAGI. CDR3 in amino acids: CASRTGGGTYEQYF. The CDR3 DNA sequence: TGTGCCAGCAGAACAGGGGGAGGAACCTACGAGCAGTACTTC.

The chain joins TRBV18 to TRBJ2-5; D unclear. Between the trimmed V and J ends, which lost 2 bases and 1 base, there was a span of 8 bases. CDR1 and CDR2 from the germline V gene are KGHSH and LQKENI. The CDR3 is made up of 14 amino acids. The CDR3 loop is CASSPSRAQETQYF. CDR3 DNA sequence: TGTGCCAGCTCACCATCTAGAGCCCAAGAGACCCAGTACTTC.

This chain links TRBV19 with TRBJ2-5, with 10 bases fitting TRBD2. Trimming at V came to 1 base and at J to 1 base, leaving 0 bases not matched to a gene. Germline V gene lookup returns CDR1 LNHDA and CDR2 SQIVND (reference sequence). This CDR3 contains 15 residues. The CDR3 loop is CASSIGTSGQETQYF. CDR3 bases: TGTGCCAGTAGTATAGGGACTAGCGGCCAAGAGACCCAGTACTTC. The complete variable domain, with remaining parts taken from reference TRBV19 and TRBJ2-5, reads DGGITQSPKYLFRKEGQNVTLSCEQNLNHDAMYWYRQDPGQGLRLIYYSQIVNDFQKGDIAEGYSVSREKKESFPLTVTSAQKNPTAFYLCASSIGTSGQETQYFGPGTRLLVL.

The rearrangement links TRBV28 to TRBJ2-2; 9 bases are shared with TRBD1. The J segment lost 7 bases and the V segment lost 6 bases, leaving 12 bases of the junction unmatched. The CDR3 loop spans 16 amino acids. Germline loops: CDR1 MDHEN, CDR2 SYDVKM. CDR3 bases: TGTGCCAGCAGCCTTTTAGGACAGGGGATCGGCGGGGAGCTGTTTTTT. Amino acids: CASSLLGQGIGGELFF.

This chain links TRBV7-2 with TRBJ2-1; 9 nucleotides align to TRBD2. V lost 0 bases to trimming and J lost 10 bases; unmatched junction nucleotides: 10. CDR1 is SGHTA and CDR2 is FQGNSA in the germline V gene. The CDR3 is 16 residues long. The CDR3 bases are TGTGCCAGCAGCTTAGCGGGCGCGGGGGGGCCAGGAGAGCAGTTCTTC. Translated: CASSLAGAGGPGEQFF.

The V and J genes are TRBV9 and TRBJ2-2, with TRBD2 matching over 7 bases. V lost 4 bases, J lost 3 bases, and 12 bases stayed unmatched. This CDR3 is 17 amino acids long. Germline V gives CDR1 SGDLS, CDR2 YYNGEE. The CDR3 loop is CASSPSWGRADTGELFF. The CDR3 DNA follows: TGTGCCAGCAGCCCCAGTTGGGGGAGGGCCGACACCGGGGAGCTGTTTTTT.

The rearrangement uses TRBV9 and TRBJ2-7, with D possibly TRBD2 on 6 matching bases. Germline CDR1 is SGDLS and CDR2 is YYNGEE. The CDR3 is made up of 16 amino acids. The ends were cut back, 3 bases at V and 3 bases at J, with 19 bases in the middle. The CDR3 here is CASSAPTGVEGYEQYF. The CDR3 nucleotides are TGTGCCAGCAGCGCTCCGACGGGGGTTGAGGGCTACGAGCAGTACTTC.

This chain links TRBV5-1 with TRBJ1-3; 8 bases align to TRBD1. V dropped 4 bases and J dropped 2; count of bases not matched to a gene: 17. The CDR3 spans 19 residues. CDR1 is SGHRS, CDR2 YFSETQ, per germline. The chain's CDR3 is CASSRTGIGPSVAGNTIYF. For the CDR3, the DNA is TGCGCCAGCAGCCGGACAGGGATCGGCCCCTCCGTTGCTGGAAACACCATATATTTT.

This clone was seen only a few times. The genes are TRBV6-2 or TRBV6-3 and TRBJ2-2, with a tentative D call TRBD2 (6 bases). V lost 2 bases and J 1 base, leaving 8 bases between the germline ends. The length of the CDR3 is 15 residues. Germline assignment: CDR1 MNHEY and CDR2 SVGEGT. The DNA of the CDR3 is TGTGCCAGCAGTTACGACGGGAGGAACACCGGGGAGCTGTTTTTT. Amino acids: CASSYDGRNTGELFF.

The chain links TRBV10-3 to TRBJ2-1, with D tentatively TRBD2 (6 bases). CDR3 size: 15 residues. The germline gives CDR1 ENHRY, CDR2 SYGVKD. V was shortened by 6 bases and J by 1 base, with 13 bases between the two germline ends. This CDR3 reads CAIRASGESYNEQFF. The CDR3 DNA is TGTGCCATCAGGGCCTCGGGGGAATCCTACAATGAGCAGTTCTTC.

This rearrangement joins TRBV9 to TRBJ2-7; 11 nucleotides agree with TRBD2. J lost 2 bases, V lost 0 bases, and 7 bases had no gene match. Germline CDR1 reads SGDLS; CDR2 reads YYNGEE. The CDR3 consists of 17 residues. As DNA, the CDR3 is TGTGCCAGCAGCGTAGGGCCTAGCGGGGGGCTTGCCTACGAGCAGTACTTC. Protein sequence: CASSVGPSGGLAYEQYF. Using reference TRBV9 and TRBJ2-7 for the parts outside the CDR3, the full variable domain is DSGVTQTPKHLITATGQRVTLRCSPRSGDLSVYWYQQSLDQGLQFLIQYYNGEERAKGNILERFSAQQFPDLHSELNLSSLELGDSALYFCASSVGPSGGLAYEQYFGPGTRLTVT.

The chain recombines TRBV29-1 with TRBJ2-7; 7 nucleotides agree with TRBD2. The CDR3 extends over 12 amino acids. Trimming at V came to 5 bases and at J to 6 bases, leaving 7 bases not matched to a gene. Looked up from germline, CDR1 is SQVTM and CDR2 is ANQGSEA. The CDR3 protein is CSVRAGGGEQYF. The CDR3 DNA follows: TGCAGCGTTAGGGCAGGCGGGGGCGAGCAGTACTTC.

To note about this clone: Compared with germline, one end of the junction differs, possibly owing to a read error. The chain carries TRBV7-3 and TRBJ2-2, with D tentatively TRBD2 (6 bases). The CDR3 has 16 amino acids. Germline V gene sequence: CDR1 SGHTA, CDR2 FQGTGA. CDR3 sequence (DNA): TGTGCCAGCAGCTTAGGGCTAGCCGGATTCGGCGGGGAGCTGCTTTTT. The encoded protein is CASSLGLAGFGGELLF. Full variable domain (missing parts from reference TRBV7-3 and TRBJ2-2): GAGVSQTPSNKVTEKGKYVELRCDPISGHTALYWYRQSLGQGPEFLIYFQGTGAADDSGLPNDRFFAVRPEGSVSTLKIQRTERGDSAVYLCASSLGLAGFGGELLFGEGSRLTVL.